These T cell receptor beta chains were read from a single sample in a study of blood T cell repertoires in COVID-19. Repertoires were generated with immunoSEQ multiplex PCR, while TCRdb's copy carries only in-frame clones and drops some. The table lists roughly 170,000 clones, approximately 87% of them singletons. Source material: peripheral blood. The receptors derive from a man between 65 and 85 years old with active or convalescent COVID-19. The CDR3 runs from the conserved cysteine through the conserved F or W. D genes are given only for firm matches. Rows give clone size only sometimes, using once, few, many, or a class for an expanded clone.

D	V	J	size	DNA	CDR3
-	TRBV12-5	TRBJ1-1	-	TGTGCTAGTGGTCCAGGGGACGGGAACACTGAAGCTTTCTTT	CASGPGDGNTEAFF
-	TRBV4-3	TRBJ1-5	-	TGCGCCAGCAGCCAAGAGGCAGGCCGGGAACAGCCCCAGCATTTT	CASSQEAGREQPQHF
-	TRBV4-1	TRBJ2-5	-	TGCGCCAGCAGCCGCGGGACGGCAATGACCATACAAGAGACCCAGTACTTC	CASSRGTAMTIQETQYF
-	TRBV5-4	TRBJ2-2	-	TGTGCCAGCAGCTTGCGGGACACGGGCGTGGAGCTGTTTTTT	CASSLRDTGVELFF
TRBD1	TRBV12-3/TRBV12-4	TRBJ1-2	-	TGTGCCAGCAGTTCCACAACAGGGGTTGGCTACACCTTC	CASSSTTGVGYTF
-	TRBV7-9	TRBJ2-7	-	TGTGCCAGCAGCTTAGCCGTGTCTCTCGAGCAGTACTTC	CASSLAVSLEQYF
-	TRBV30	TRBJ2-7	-	TGTGCCTGGAGGCGTAGCCGTGGTGTTTACGAGCAGTACTTC	CAWRRSRGVYEQYF
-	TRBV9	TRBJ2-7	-	TGTGCCAGCAGCGGACTATCGACCTACGAGCAGTACTTC	CASSGLSTYEQYF
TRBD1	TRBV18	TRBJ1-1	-	TGTGCCAGCTCACCAATGCAGGGGGCCGGGACTGAAGCTTTCTTT	CASSPMQGAGTEAFF
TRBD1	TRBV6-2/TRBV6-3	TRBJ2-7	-	TGTGCCAGCAGTTGGGACAGCTCCTACGAGCAGTACTTC	CASSWDSSYEQYF
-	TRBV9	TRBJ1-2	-	TGTGCCAGCAGCGCCACAGTGGGCTATGGCTACACCTTC	CASSATVGYGYTF
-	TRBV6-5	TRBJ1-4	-	TGTGCCAGCAGGCAAACAGAAAATGAAAAACTGTTTTTT	CASRQTENEKLFF
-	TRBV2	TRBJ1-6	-	TGTGCCAGCAGTGAATCCCGCCCTTCAGATTCACCCCTCCACTTT	CASSESRPSDSPLHF
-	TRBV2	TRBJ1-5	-	TGTGCCAGTTCGACTCCGGGACATCGGAGCAATCAGCCCCAGCATTTT	CASSTPGHRSNQPQHF
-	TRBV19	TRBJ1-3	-	TGTGCCAGTAGAATACCGGGAGCAGGAAACACCATATATTTT	CASRIPGAGNTIYF
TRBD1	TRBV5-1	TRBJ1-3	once	TGCGCCAGCAGCTGGACAGGGGATCCTGGAAACACCATATATTTT	CASSWTGDPGNTIYF
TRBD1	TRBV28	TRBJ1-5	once	TGTGCCAGCAGTTCATTCCCGGACAGGGGGAATCAGCCCCAGCATTTT	CASSSFPDRGNQPQHF
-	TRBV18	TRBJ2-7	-	TGTGCCAGCTCACCACGGACAGAGCAGTACTTC	CASSPRTEQYF
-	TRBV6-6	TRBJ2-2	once	TGTGCCAGCAGTTACTTCAGGGCCGGGGAGCTGTTTTTT	CASSYFRAGELFF